This T cell receptor (beta chain) is drawn from a study of T cell clonality in common variable immunodeficiency. Broader study findings: Reportedly, TCR beta sequences from common variable immunodeficiency showed fewer deletions and N-nucleotide insertions.

By proportion, this clone is medium-sized. Its target is unknown. Measured with immunoSEQ multiplex PCR; TCRdb has only the in-frame clones, and not every one. The sample is made up of roughly 7,400 clones, none counted only once. Sequenced input: peripheral blood mononuclear cells. The origin of this receptor is a human donor with common variable immunodeficiency.

The CDR3 loop is CASSSIAGGPFGELFF. CDR3 DNA (partial): TGTGCCAGCAGCTCGATAGCGGGAGGGCCCTTCGGGGAG. The chain recombines TRBV7-3 with TRBJ2-2; 11 bases agree with TRBD2. The CDR3 extends 3 residues past the end of the read, so its final part is completed from the germline J gene. V was pared by 4 bases and J by 7 bases, with 8 bases of the junction left unmatched. The CDR3 totals 16 residues. Germline CDR1 is SGHTA and CDR2 is FQGTGA.